This T cell receptor (beta chain) was sequenced during a study of vaccination and CD4 T cells after COVID-19. Whole-study context: Four females and six males made up the convalescents, two of whom were Hispanic. Samples taken post-COVID came a median about 3 months after diagnosis, ranging from 35 to 161.

The CDR3 runs 12 residues. CDR1 and CDR2 (germline): SEHNR, FQNEAQ (reference sequence). With 4 bases removed from V and 8 bases from J, the gap between germline ends came to 11 bases. As for treatment: approximately nine-day PBMC culture with coronavirus spike peptide pools or control peptides (ViraFEST assay). It was before the COVID-19 pandemic (2011-2018) that the unexposed donor's CD4+ T cells were collected. Once peptide pools had expanded antigen-specific T cells, ViraFEST sequenced TCRs. Cells permitting, SARS-CoV-2 S/N and four cold-coronavirus spikes were tested on unexposed-donor CD4+ T cells. In regard to this clonotype: The target antigen is unknown.

Researchers used the Oncomine TCR Beta short-read assay to sequence DNA from cultured CD4+ T cells. TCRdb passed the PCR reads through MiXCR, listing each CDR3 protein once. The data hold approximately 6,500 distinct CDR3 sequences, with roughly 36% observed a single time. The rearrangement links TRBV7-9 to TRBJ1-1; possible D gene TRBD1, 5 bases. Sequencing was done on a sample of CD4+ T cells from blood, cultured in vitro. The sequence was collected from a human donor in good health. CDR3 protein: CASSSGQREAFF. For the CDR3, the DNA is TGTGCCAGCAGCTCGGGGCAGCGAGAAGCTTTCTTT.